This TCR beta chain appears in the sequencing data of a study of CD8 T cells in ankylosing spondylitis. Study results and limitations: Several of the motif variants were reported before in synovial fluid and blood from reactive arthritis. In peripheral blood, disease-linked CD8+ clones occurred at relatively low frequencies. In ankylosing spondylitis blood, a motif of roughly eight highly homologous TCR beta variants appeared characteristic.

Making use of molecular barcodes, quantitative 5'-RACE generated TCR beta libraries. TCRdb processed the 5' RACE reads anew with MiXCR; each CDR3 protein has one entry. The sample shows around 480,000 distinct CDR3 sequences, over 15% of them seen only once. The V segment lost 0 bases and the J segment 8 bases; nucleotides outside the gene matches: 7. The CDR3 is 15 amino acids. The germline CDR1 and CDR2 sequences are SEHNR and FQNEAQ (reference sequence). Comment on this clonotype: The antigen is unknown.

The rearrangement uses TRBV7-9 and TRBJ1-2, with 9 positions matching TRBD1. Sequencing was performed on blood, either unsorted or a sorted T cell fraction (not recorded which). The TCR comes from a male donor with ankylosing spondylitis. CDR3 sequence (DNA): TGTGCCAGCAGCTTAGCAGGGACAGGGTTCTACGGCTACACCTTC. Translation: CASSLAGTGFYGYTF.